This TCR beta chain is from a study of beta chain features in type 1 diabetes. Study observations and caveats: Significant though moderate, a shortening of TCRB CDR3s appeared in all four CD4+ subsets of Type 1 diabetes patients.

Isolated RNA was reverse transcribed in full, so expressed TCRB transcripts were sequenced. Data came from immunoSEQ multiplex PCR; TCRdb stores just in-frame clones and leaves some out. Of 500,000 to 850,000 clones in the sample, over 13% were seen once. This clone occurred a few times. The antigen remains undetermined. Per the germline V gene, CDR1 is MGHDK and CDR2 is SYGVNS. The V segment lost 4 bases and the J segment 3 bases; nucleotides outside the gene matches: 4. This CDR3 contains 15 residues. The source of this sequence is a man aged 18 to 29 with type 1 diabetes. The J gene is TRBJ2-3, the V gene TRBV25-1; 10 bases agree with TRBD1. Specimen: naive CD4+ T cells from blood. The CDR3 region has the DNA TGTGCCAGCAGTGGACTGGGACAGGGGACAGATACGCAGTATTTT. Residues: CASSGLGQGTDTQYF.